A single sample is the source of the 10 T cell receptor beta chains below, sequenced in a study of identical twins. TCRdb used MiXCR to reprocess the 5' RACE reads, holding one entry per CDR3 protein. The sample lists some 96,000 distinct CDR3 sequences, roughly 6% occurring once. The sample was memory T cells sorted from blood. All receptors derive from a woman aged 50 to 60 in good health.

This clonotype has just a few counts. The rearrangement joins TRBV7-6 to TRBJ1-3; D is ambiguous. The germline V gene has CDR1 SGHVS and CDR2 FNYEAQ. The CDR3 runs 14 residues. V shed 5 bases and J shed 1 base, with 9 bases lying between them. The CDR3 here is CASSADPSGNTIYF. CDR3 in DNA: TGTGCCAGCAGCGCGGATCCATCTGGAAACACCATATATTTT.

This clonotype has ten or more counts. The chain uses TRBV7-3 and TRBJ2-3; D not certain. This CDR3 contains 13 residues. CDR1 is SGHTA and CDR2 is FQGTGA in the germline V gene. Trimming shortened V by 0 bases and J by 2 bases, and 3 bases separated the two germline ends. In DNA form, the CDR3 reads TGTGCCAGCAGCTTAACAGCCACAGATACGCAGTATTTT. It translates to CASSLTATDTQYF.

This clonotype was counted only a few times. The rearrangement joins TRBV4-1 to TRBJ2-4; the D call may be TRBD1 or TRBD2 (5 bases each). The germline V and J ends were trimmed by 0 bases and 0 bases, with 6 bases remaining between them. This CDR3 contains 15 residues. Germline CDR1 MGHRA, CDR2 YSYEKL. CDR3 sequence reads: CASSQDGTAKNIQYF. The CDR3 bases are TGCGCCAGCAGCCAAGACGGGACAGCCAAAAACATTCAGTACTTC.

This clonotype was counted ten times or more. CDR3 sequence reads: CASSLAGTVLYEQYV. In DNA form, the CDR3 reads TGTGCCAGCAGCTTAGCCGGGACAGTACTCTACGAGCAGTACGTC. This chain joins TRBV11-2 and TRBJ2-7, with 7 bases matching TRBD1. The CDR3 spans 15 residues. CDR1 and CDR2 (germline): SGHAT, FQNNGV. V shed 1 base, J shed 3 bases, and the junction held 6 bases outside the gene matches.

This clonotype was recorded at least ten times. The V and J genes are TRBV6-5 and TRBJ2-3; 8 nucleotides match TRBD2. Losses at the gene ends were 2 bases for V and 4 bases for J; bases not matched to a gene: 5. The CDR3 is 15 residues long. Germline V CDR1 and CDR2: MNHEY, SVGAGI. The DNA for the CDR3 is TGTGCCAGCAGTTACGGGCCAGCGGGAGCAGATACGCAGTATTTT. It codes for CASSYGPAGADTQYF.

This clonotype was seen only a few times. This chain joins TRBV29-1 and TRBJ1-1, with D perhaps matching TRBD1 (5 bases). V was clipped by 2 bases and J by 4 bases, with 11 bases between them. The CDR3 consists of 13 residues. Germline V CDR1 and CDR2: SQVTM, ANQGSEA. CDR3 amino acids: CSVELGEGTEAFF. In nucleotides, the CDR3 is TGCAGCGTTGAACTGGGGGAGGGCACTGAAGCTTTCTTT.

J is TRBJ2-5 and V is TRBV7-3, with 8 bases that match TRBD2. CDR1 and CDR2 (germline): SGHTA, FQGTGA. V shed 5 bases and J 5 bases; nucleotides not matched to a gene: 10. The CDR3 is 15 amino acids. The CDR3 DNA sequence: TGTGCCAGCAGCGCCGGGAGGGGGACGAGGGAGACCCAGTACTTC. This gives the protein CASSAGRGTRETQYF.

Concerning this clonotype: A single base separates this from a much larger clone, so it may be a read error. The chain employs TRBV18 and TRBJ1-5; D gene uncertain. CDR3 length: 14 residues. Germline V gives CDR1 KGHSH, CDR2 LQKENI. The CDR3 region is CTSSPRAANQPQHF. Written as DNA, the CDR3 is TGTACCAGCTCACCACGAGCAGCCAATCAGCCCCAGCATTTT.

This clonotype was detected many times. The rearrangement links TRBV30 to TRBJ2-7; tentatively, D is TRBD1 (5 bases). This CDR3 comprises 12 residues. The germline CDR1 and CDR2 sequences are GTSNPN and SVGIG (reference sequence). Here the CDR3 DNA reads TGTGCGTGGGGCCAGGGTCCCTACGAGCAGTACTTC. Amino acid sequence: CAWGQGPYEQYF. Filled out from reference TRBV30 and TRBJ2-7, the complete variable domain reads SQTIHQWPATLVQPVGSPLSLECTVEGTSNPNLYWYRQAAGRGLQLLFYSVGIGQISSEVPQNLSASRPQDRQFILSSKKLLLSDSGFYLCAWGQGPYEQYFGPGTRLTVT.

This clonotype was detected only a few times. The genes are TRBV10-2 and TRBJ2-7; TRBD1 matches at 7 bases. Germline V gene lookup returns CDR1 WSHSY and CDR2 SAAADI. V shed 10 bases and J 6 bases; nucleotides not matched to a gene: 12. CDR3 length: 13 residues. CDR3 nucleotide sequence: TGCGCCACGGGAAGACAGGGATCCCCCGAGCAGTACGTC. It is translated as CATGRQGSPEQYV.